This T cell receptor beta chain is drawn from a study of T cells in Graves' hyperthyroidism and ophthalmopathy. The germline V gene has CDR1 LNHDA and CDR2 SQIVND (reference sequence). The CDR3 spans 13 residues. V lost 8 bases to trimming and J lost 7 bases, with 12 bases between them. Amplification of TCR beta CDR3 regions was performed using RNA transcripts as template. RT-PCR in the first round (using the HTBI primer set) targeted the TCR CDR3. TCRdb re-called the multiplex PCR reads with MiXCR, one entry per CDR3 protein. The sample consists of hundreds of thousands of distinct CDR3 sequences, roughly 14% of them appearing once.

The source material was blood. The sequence derives from a man in his late teens or twenties with Graves' ophthalmopathy. The gene calls are TRBV19 and TRBJ1-6, with D tentatively TRBD1 (5 bases). This CDR3 reads CASRNGANSPLHF. In nucleotides, the CDR3 is TGTGCCAGTCGAAACGGGGCGAATTCACCCCTCCACTTT.